A single sample is the source of the 10 T cell receptor beta chains below, sequenced in a study of blood T cell repertoires in COVID-19. Data came from immunoSEQ multiplex PCR; TCRdb stores just in-frame clones and leaves some out. The sample consists of 350,000 to 450,000 clones, around 87% of them appearing once. The source material was peripheral blood. These receptors were obtained from a woman in her sixties or seventies with COVID-19, enrolled during active disease.

The chain joins TRBV5-1 to TRBJ2-5, with D possibly TRBD1 on 5 matching bases. V shed 4 bases and J shed 4 bases, with 26 bases lying between them. The CDR3 consists of 18 residues. Germline V CDR1 and CDR2: SGHRS, YFSETQ. This CDR3 reads CASSAGKSGPRGVETQYF. CDR3 coding DNA: TGCGCCAGCAGCGCTGGGAAGTCGGGCCCAAGGGGCGTAGAGACCCAGTACTTC. The complete variable domain, with remaining parts taken from reference TRBV5-1 and TRBJ2-5, reads KAGVTQTPRYLIKTRGQQVTLSCSPISGHRSVSWYQQTPGQGLQFLFEYFSETQRNKGNFPGRFSGRQFSNSRSEMNVSTLELGDSALYLCASSAGKSGPRGVETQYFGPGTRLLVL.

The J gene is TRBJ2-1, the V gene TRBV5-6, with 7 bases aligning to TRBD2. V dropped 0 bases and J dropped 10; count of bases not matched to a gene: 16. The germline gives CDR1 SGHDT, CDR2 YYEEEE. The CDR3 has 17 residues. CDR3 coding DNA: TGTGCCAGCAGCTTGGCCATGGTATACGGGGACTACGGCGAGCAGTTCTTC. Its protein product is CASSLAMVYGDYGEQFF.

The V call is TRBV12-3 or TRBV12-4, the J call TRBJ1-1; no reliable D call. The V end was cut by 2 bases, the J end by 4 bases, with 8 bases between. The CDR3 has 13 amino acids. CDR3: CASSLREVTEAFF. The DNA of the CDR3 is TGTGCCAGCAGTTTACGGGAGGTCACTGAAGCTTTCTTT.

The gene calls are TRBV6-5 and TRBJ2-2; TRBD1 agrees at 7 bases. Per germline, CDR1 MNHEY and CDR2 SVGAGI. With V trimmed by 2 bases and J by 1 base, 4 bases remained unmatched. This CDR3 is built from 16 residues. For the CDR3, the DNA is TGTGCCAGCAGTTACCCGACAGGGTGGAACACCGGGGAGCTGTTTTTT. Translation: CASSYPTGWNTGELFF.

The chain has TRBV3-1 (or the pseudogene TRBV3-2) and TRBJ1-1; D remains unclear. The V gene lost 2 bases and the J gene lost 0 bases, with 7 bases spanning the gap. CDR3 length: 14 amino acids. CDR1 and CDR2 (germline): LGHDT, YNNKEL (reference sequence). CDR3 amino acids: CASSQRRMNTEAFF. CDR3 DNA sequence: TGTGCCAGCAGCCAACGGCGGATGAACACTGAAGCTTTCTTT.

The rearrangement links TRBV3-1 (or the pseudogene TRBV3-2) to TRBJ2-3, with 12 bases that match TRBD2. Germline trimming cut 5 bases from V and 3 bases from J; bases unmatched to any gene: 6. Per the germline V gene, CDR1 is LGHDT and CDR2 is YNNKEL (reference sequence). The CDR3 is 16 residues long. The CDR3: CASSTPGLAGTDTQYF. The CDR3 nucleotides read TGTGCCAGCAGCACTCCGGGACTAGCGGGTACAGATACGCAGTATTTT.

J is TRBJ2-7 and V is TRBV29-1, with D maybe TRBD1 (5 bases). Germline-derived CDR1 and CDR2 are SQVTM and ANQGSEA. Trimming left V 4 bases short and J 0 bases short, with 13 bases between. The CDR3 runs 14 residues. This chain's CDR3 is CSVVTRESSYEQYF. CDR3 DNA sequence: TGCAGCGTTGTTACCAGGGAAAGCTCCTACGAGCAGTACTTC.

Only one count was recorded for this clone. The rearrangement links TRBV14 to TRBJ2-1; 8 nucleotides match TRBD1. This CDR3 comprises 16 residues. Trimming removed 4 bases from V and 2 bases from J; junction bases left unmatched: 7. CDR1 and CDR2 (germline): SGHDN, FVKESK. As DNA, the CDR3 is TGTGCCAGCAGCCCAGGCAGGGACAGGCCCTACAATGAGCAGTTCTTC. This encodes CASSPGRDRPYNEQFF.

The genes are TRBV11-3 and TRBJ2-1, with 11 bases identical to TRBD2. Per germline, CDR1 SGHNT and CDR2 YENEEA. The CDR3 extends over 16 amino acids. V shed 5 bases and J 2 bases; nucleotides not matched to a gene: 5. DNA for the CDR3: TGTGCCAGCAGCCCTCTTAGCGGGGGGGCCTACAATGAGCAGTTCTTC. Translation gives CASSPLSGGAYNEQFF.

This rearrangement joins TRBV5-1 to TRBJ2-2, with TRBD1 matching 9 bases. Germline CDR1 is SGHRS and CDR2 is YFSETQ. J gave up 5 bases and V 4 bases, and 9 bases lay outside the gene matches. CDR3 length equals 16 residues. CDR3 loop: CASSPGTGSETGELFF. The CDR3 DNA follows: TGCGCCAGCAGCCCGGGGACAGGGAGTGAGACCGGGGAGCTGTTTTTT.